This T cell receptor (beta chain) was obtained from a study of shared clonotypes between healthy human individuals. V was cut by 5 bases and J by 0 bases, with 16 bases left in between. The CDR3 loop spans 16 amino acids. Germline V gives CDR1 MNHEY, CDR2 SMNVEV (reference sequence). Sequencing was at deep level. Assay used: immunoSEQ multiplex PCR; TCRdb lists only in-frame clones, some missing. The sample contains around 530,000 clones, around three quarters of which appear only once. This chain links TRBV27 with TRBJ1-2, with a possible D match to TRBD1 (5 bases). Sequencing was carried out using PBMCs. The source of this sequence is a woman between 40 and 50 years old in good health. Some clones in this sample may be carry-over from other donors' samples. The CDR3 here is CASSATTRQTNYGYTF. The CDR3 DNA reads TGTGCCAGCAGTGCAACAACCCGACAGACTAACTATGGCTACACCTTC.